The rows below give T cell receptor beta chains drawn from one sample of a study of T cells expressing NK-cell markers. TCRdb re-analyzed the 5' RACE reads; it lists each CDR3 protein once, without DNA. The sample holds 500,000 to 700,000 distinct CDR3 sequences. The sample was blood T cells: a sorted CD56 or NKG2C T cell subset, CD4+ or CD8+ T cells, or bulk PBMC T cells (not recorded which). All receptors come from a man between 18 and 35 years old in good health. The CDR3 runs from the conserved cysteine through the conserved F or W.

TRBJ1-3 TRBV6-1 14 CASMAVFSGNTIYF
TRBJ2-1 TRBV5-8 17 CASSLPLRGSSYNEQFF
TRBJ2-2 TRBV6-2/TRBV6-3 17 CASSSLMLTPDTGELFF
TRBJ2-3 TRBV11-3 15 CASSLDGRNTDTQYF
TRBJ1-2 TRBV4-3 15 CASSQVKGTNYGYTF
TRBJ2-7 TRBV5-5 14 CASSWTSGGQEQYF
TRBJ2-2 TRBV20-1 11 CSAHHTGELFF
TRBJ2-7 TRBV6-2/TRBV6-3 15 CASTKQGSRRYEQYF
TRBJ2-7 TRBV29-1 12 CSGRDRGREQYF
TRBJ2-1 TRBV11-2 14 CASSLGFRDNEQFF
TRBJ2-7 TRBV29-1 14 CSVDAGMSGYEQYF